Listed here are 8 T cell receptor beta chains from one sample, sequenced in a study of identical twins. In TCRdb, the 5' RACE reads were re-called with MiXCR into one record per CDR3 protein. The repertoire consists of 350,000 to 500,000 distinct CDR3 sequences, with approximately 18% occurring once and the leading ten covering roughly 12%. The sample comprised naive T cells sorted from blood. The receptors here all came from a man aged 45-65 years in good health.

J is TRBJ2-7 and V is TRBV27; D remains unclear. In germline, CDR1 is MNHEY, CDR2 SMNVEV (reference sequence). V was pared by 5 bases and J by 3 bases, with 8 bases between. The CDR3 is 12 amino acids. The CDR3, as DNA: TGTGCCAGCAGTCCAGCAATCTACGAGCAGTACTTC. The encoded protein is CASSPAIYEQYF.

This rearrangement joins TRBV6-5 to TRBJ1-1; unclear D gene. The V and J ends lost 0 bases and 1 base respectively, with 9 bases between them. The CDR3 length is 15 residues. CDR1 and CDR2 (germline): MNHEY, SVGAGI. CDR3 loop: CASSYSETGNTEAFF. The CDR3 region has the DNA TGTGCCAGCAGTTACTCGGAGACGGGGAACACTGAAGCTTTCTTT.

This clonotype has at least ten counts. The chain uses TRBV18 and TRBJ2-7; 10 bases map to TRBD2. This CDR3 is 14 amino acids long. CDR1 and CDR2 (germline): KGHSH, LQKENI. Trimming at V came to 2 bases and at J to 5 bases, leaving 3 bases not matched to a gene. The CDR3 sequence: CASSPASGSDEQYF. The CDR3, as DNA: TGTGCCAGCTCACCAGCTAGCGGGAGCGACGAGCAGTACTTC.

This clonotype was found a few times. The genes are TRBV20-1 and TRBJ2-1, with 10 bases matching TRBD2. CDR3 length: 15 amino acids. Germline V CDR1 and CDR2: DFQATT, SNEGSKA (reference sequence). With 0 bases clipped from V and 9 bases from J, the junction kept 8 bases outside the gene matches. The CDR3, as DNA: TGCAGTGCTAGAGATCGGCTAGCGGGAGAGGGTGAGCAGTTCTTC. Its translation is CSARDRLAGEGEQFF.

The chain combines TRBV20-1 with TRBJ2-7, with 8 bases lining up with TRBD1. The CDR3 loop spans 15 amino acids. V shed 4 bases and J 6 bases; nucleotides not matched to a gene: 14. Germline V gene lookup returns CDR1 DFQATT and CDR2 SNEGSKA (reference sequence). For the CDR3, the DNA is TGCAGTGCTAACCTCTGGACAGGGAACTTTCGCGAGCAGTACTTC. Translation: CSANLWTGNFREQYF.

The chain recombines TRBV4-2 with TRBJ2-4; D gene unclear. V was clipped by 0 bases and J by 0 bases, with 15 bases between them. CDR1 is LGHNA and CDR2 is YNFKEQ in the germline V gene. This CDR3 region has 18 residues. CDR3 amino acids: CASSQDRRQAQAKNIQYF. CDR3 nucleotide sequence: TGTGCCAGCAGCCAAGATAGAAGGCAGGCCCAAGCCAAAAACATTCAGTACTTC.

This clonotype was detected ten times or more. This chain joins TRBV3-1 and TRBJ2-3; 9 bases align to TRBD2. The V and J ends lost 3 bases and 4 bases, in that order; junction bases with no gene match: 11. From germline, CDR1 is LGHDT and CDR2 YNNKEL (reference sequence). This CDR3 has 17 amino acids. CDR3 amino acids: CASSHPLRGGGADTQYF. The CDR3 DNA reads as TGTGCCAGCAGCCACCCGTTGCGGGGGGGTGGGGCAGATACGCAGTATTTT.

This clonotype was picked up many times. The gene calls are TRBV7-8 and TRBJ1-5; 10 bases are a match to TRBD1. The J segment lost 6 bases and the V segment lost 1 base, leaving 3 bases of the junction unmatched. The CDR3 totals 15 residues. CDR1 SGHVS and CDR2 FQNEAQ come from the germline V gene. DNA for the CDR3: TGTGCCAGCAGCTTAGGACAGGGGGCGGGTCAGCCCCAGCATTTT. This codes for CASSLGQGAGQPQHF.